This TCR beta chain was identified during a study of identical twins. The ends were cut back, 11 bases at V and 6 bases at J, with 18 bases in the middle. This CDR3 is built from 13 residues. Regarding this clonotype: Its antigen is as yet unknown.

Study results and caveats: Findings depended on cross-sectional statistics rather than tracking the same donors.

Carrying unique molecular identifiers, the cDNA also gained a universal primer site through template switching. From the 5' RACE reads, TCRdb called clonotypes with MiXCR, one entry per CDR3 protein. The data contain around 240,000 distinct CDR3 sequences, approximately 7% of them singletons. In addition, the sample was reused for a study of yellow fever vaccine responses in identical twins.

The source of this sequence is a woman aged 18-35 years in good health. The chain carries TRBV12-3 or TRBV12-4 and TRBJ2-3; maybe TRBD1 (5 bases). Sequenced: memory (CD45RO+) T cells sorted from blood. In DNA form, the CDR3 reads TGTGCCTCTCTGGGCAGGGCGTATGATACGCAGTATTTT. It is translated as CASLGRAYDTQYF.